Following are 22 T cell receptor beta chains from one sample sequenced in a study of shared clonotypes between healthy human individuals (dated by TCRdb to between 2020 and 2021). The method behind the library was the immunoSEQ multiplex PCR assay. In its TCRdb copy, this immuneACCESS table keeps in-frame sequences only and misses some clones. Where compared with another copy, unresolved V genes explain less than half of these, and the others have no known cause. This sample has about 320,000 clones in its table, and roughly 84% of those were observed once. Under 20% of the sample goes to the ten largest clones. Sequencing was done on a sample of memory CD8+ T cells sorted from blood. The cell subset or site label for this specimen denotes: CD45RO+ cells pooled with CCR7-negative TemRA cells. The receptors originated from a man between 18 and 35 years old in good health.

V usage is TRBV27 and J usage is TRBJ2-1, with 8 bases lining up with TRBD1. V shed 8 bases, J shed 6 bases, and the junction held 9 bases outside the gene matches. CDR3 size: 14 residues. Germline V gives CDR1 MNHEY, CDR2 SMNVEV (reference sequence). CDR3 sequence: CASSQQGVGNEQFF. The CDR3 nucleotides are TGTGCCAGCTCACAACAGGGGGTAGGCAATGAGCAGTTCTTC.

The rearrangement uses TRBV5-4 and TRBJ1-2, with 8 bases matching TRBD1. The CDR3 loop spans 16 amino acids. V gave up 4 bases and J gave up 4 bases; unmatched junction bases: 12. Germline CDR1 is SGHNT and CDR2 is YYREEE (reference sequence). In DNA, the CDR3 is TGTGCCAGCAGCCTCGGACAGGGCCTCGTCTTCTATGGCTACACCTTC. Amino acid sequence: CASSLGQGLVFYGYTF.

The rearrangement uses TRBV28 and TRBJ2-7; TRBD2 is a possible D gene (5 bases). The CDR3 extends over 12 amino acids. Per germline, CDR1 MDHEN and CDR2 SYDVKM. Deletions cut 5 bases from V and 3 bases from J, with 8 bases between. This CDR3 is CASSLGDYEQYF. CDR3 nucleotides: TGTGCCAGCAGTCTGGGAGACTACGAGCAGTACTTC.

This clone occurred once. The chain is built from TRBV18 and TRBJ2-1; 10 bases are shared with TRBD2. CDR3 length: 16 residues. Germline lookup yields CDR1 KGHSH and CDR2 LQKENI. Germline trimming cut 2 bases from V and 7 bases from J; bases unmatched to any gene: 8. The CDR3 DNA sequence: TGTGCCAGCTCACCATTAGCGGGAGGCTGGGAGAATGAGCAGTTCTTC. Protein: CASSPLAGGWENEQFF.

J is TRBJ2-3 and V is TRBV5-1, with TRBD2 identical over 11 bases. Germline CDR1 and CDR2: SGHRS and YFSETQ. The V gene end was trimmed by 3 bases and the J gene end by 2 bases; junction bases not matched to a gene: 2. The CDR3 contains 15 residues. CDR3: CASSSTSGVTDTQYF. CDR3 DNA sequence: TGCGCCAGCAGCTCGACTAGCGGGGTCACAGATACGCAGTATTTT.

The V gene is TRBV27, the J gene TRBJ2-1; 9 bases map to TRBD1. Germline CDR1 MNHEY, CDR2 SMNVEV (reference sequence). Losses at the gene ends were 5 bases for V and 10 bases for J; bases not matched to a gene: 9. The CDR3 covers 14 residues. The CDR3 loop reads CASSPGTGQHEQFF. CDR3 in DNA: TGTGCCAGCAGTCCTGGGACAGGGCAACACGAGCAGTTCTTC.

This chain uses TRBV27 with TRBJ2-3; D is unresolved. Germline CDR1 is MNHEY and CDR2 is SMNVEV (reference sequence). V was shortened by 0 bases and J by 2 bases, with 12 bases between the two germline ends. The CDR3 spans 16 residues. The CDR3 DNA is TGTGCCAGCAGTTTATCCCGTGATTTTAACACAGATACGCAGTATTTT. It yields the protein CASSLSRDFNTDTQYF.

This clone was recorded once. The chain links TRBV30 to TRBJ2-2; possibly TRBD1 for D (5 bases). The germline CDR1 and CDR2 sequences are GTSNPN and SVGIG (reference sequence). This CDR3 contains 13 residues. Trimming stripped 4 bases from V and 5 bases from J, with 11 bases between. CDR3: CAWTLAGTGELFF. In nucleotides, the CDR3 is TGTGCCTGGACGCTGGCAGGGACCGGGGAGCTGTTTTTT.

This clone showed up just once. The CDR3 DNA reads TGTGCCAGCAGCTATATTTGGGGCCGGGCAGGGCCCACAGATACGCAGTATTTT. It specifies CASSYIWGRAGPTDTQYF. The gene calls are TRBV7-6 and TRBJ2-3; tentative D call: TRBD1 (5 bases). From germline, CDR1 is SGHVS and CDR2 FNYEAQ. V lost 4 bases, J lost 2 bases, and 22 bases lay in between. CDR3 length equals 18 residues.

The chain recombines TRBV10-1 with TRBJ1-1; D is possibly TRBD1 (6 bases). The V end was cut by 6 bases, the J end by 5 bases, with 16 bases between. Germline-derived CDR1 and CDR2 are WNHNN and SYGVQD (reference sequence). This CDR3 is 14 amino acids long. The CDR3 nucleotides read TGCGCCAGCAGCCCTGGAGGGGGGCTGACTGAAGCTTTCTTT. Amino acid sequence: CASSPGGGLTEAFF.

This clone was counted once. This chain connects TRBV19 to TRBJ2-1, with TRBD1 matching 7 bases. Germline V lookup: CDR1 LNHDA, CDR2 SQIVND (reference sequence). V gave up 4 bases and J gave up 5 bases; unmatched junction bases: 11. The CDR3 has 16 amino acids. CDR3 loop: CASSNRGTGTNNEQFF. The CDR3 nucleotides read TGTGCCAGTAGTAACAGGGGCACGGGAACGAACAATGAGCAGTTCTTC.

The chain joins TRBV18 to TRBJ1-4; D uncertain. The germline V gene encodes CDR1 KGHSH and CDR2 LQKENI. Between the trimmed V and J ends, which lost 1 base and 3 bases, there was a span of 9 bases. The CDR3 covers 15 residues. The DNA for the CDR3 is TGTGCCAGCTCACCACGTCACAGCCCTAATGAAAAACTGTTTTTT. It translates to CASSPRHSPNEKLFF.

The rearrangement uses TRBV5-3 and TRBJ2-5, with 10 bases identical to TRBD2. TRBV5-3 is recorded as an ORF, its role being uncertain. The CDR3 sequence is 14 residues long. V lost 2 bases to trimming and J lost 5 bases; unmatched junction nucleotides: 3. The DNA for the CDR3 is TGTGCCAGAAGCTTAGGGACTAGCGCGGAGACCCAGTACTTC. Its protein product is CARSLGTSAETQYF.

The rearrangement joins TRBV6-1 to TRBJ2-3, with unresolved D. Germline CDR1 reads MNHNS; CDR2 reads SASEGT. V was cut by 8 bases and J by 0 bases, with 12 bases left in between. CDR3 size: 14 residues. For the CDR3, the DNA is TGTGCCAGCTCCCCCTTGGGAAGCACAGATACGCAGTATTTT. It translates to CASSPLGSTDTQYF.

The chain recombines TRBV7-9 with TRBJ2-7, with 8 bases identical to TRBD1. Germline V gene lookup returns CDR1 SEHNR and CDR2 FQNEAQ (reference sequence). V lost 4 bases to trimming and J lost 4 bases; unmatched junction nucleotides: 6. This CDR3 comprises 14 residues. The CDR3 sequence is CASSSSQGAYEQYF. In DNA, the CDR3 is TGTGCCAGCAGCTCCTCCCAGGGGGCTTACGAGCAGTACTTC.

The chain joins TRBV4-1 to TRBJ1-4; 10 bases map to TRBD1. The ends lost 0 bases at V and 4 bases at J; junction bases unmatched: 2. The CDR3 runs to 16 residues. Germline V lookup: CDR1 MGHRA, CDR2 YSYEKL. The DNA of the CDR3 is TGCGCCAGCAGCCAAGAACGGACAGGGGGTAATGAAAAACTGTTTTTT. Amino acids: CASSQERTGGNEKLFF.

This chain links TRBV30 with TRBJ1-2; D not resolved. V shed 1 base and J shed 4 bases, with 10 bases lying between them. Germline loops: CDR1 GTSNPN, CDR2 SVGIG (reference sequence). The CDR3 is 13 amino acids. DNA for the CDR3: TGTGCCTGGAGTGAAAATGGAATCTATGGCTACACCTTC. As protein: CAWSENGIYGYTF.

V gene TRBV28 combines with J gene TRBJ1-1; 7 nucleotides match TRBD1. The CDR3 has 12 residues. Germline assignment: CDR1 MDHEN and CDR2 SYDVKM. J lost 11 bases, V lost 6 bases, and 9 bases had no gene match. Here the CDR3 DNA reads TGTGCCAGCAGGATCACAGGGGTGGGGGCTTTCTTT. Amino acid sequence: CASRITGVGAFF.

V gene TRBV6-6 combines with J gene TRBJ1-4; maybe TRBD1 (5 bases). This CDR3 comprises 16 residues. Trimming pared 0 bases from V and 7 bases from J, leaving 15 bases between. CDR1 is MNHNY and CDR2 is SVGAGI in the germline V gene (reference sequence). The CDR3 is CASSYSAWGSTEKLFF. The CDR3 region has the DNA TGTGCCAGCAGTTACTCCGCTTGGGGGAGTACTGAAAAACTGTTTTTT.

This chain joins TRBV5-1 and TRBJ1-1; 11 nucleotides align to TRBD1. This CDR3 region has 16 residues. Trimming cost V 2 bases and J 4 bases; bases outside gene matches: 7. CDR1 SGHRS and CDR2 YFSETQ come from the germline V gene. The CDR3 DNA is TGCGCCAGCAGCTTCGGACAGGGGGCATCTTCCACTGAAGCTTTCTTT. Translating it yields CASSFGQGASSTEAFF.

V and J are TRBV27 and TRBJ1-4; D is uncertain. The CDR3 runs to 14 residues. V lost 7 bases and J lost 6, with 15 bases in between. The germline gives CDR1 MNHEY, CDR2 SMNVEV (reference sequence). The CDR3 is CASTNSGRYEKLFF. The CDR3 bases are TGTGCCAGCACCAACTCCGGGAGATATGAAAAACTGTTTTTT.

This sequence joins TRBV5-6 and TRBJ2-3; D is possibly TRBD2 (6 bases). The ends were cut back, 0 bases at V and 0 bases at J, with 8 bases in the middle. The CDR3 consists of 15 residues. The germline V gene has CDR1 SGHDT and CDR2 YYEEEE. Here the CDR3 DNA reads TGTGCCAGCAGCTTGGCCCGGGGGAGCACAGATACGCAGTATTTT. Encoded protein: CASSLARGSTDTQYF.